This T cell receptor (beta chain) stems from a study of T cells after yellow fever vaccination. TCRdb re-analysed the 5' RACE reads in MiXCR, keeping a single row per CDR3 protein. The table includes about 400,000 distinct CDR3 sequences, under 7.5% detected once. Germline V gene sequence: CDR1 SGHAT, CDR2 FQNNGV. V was trimmed by 4 bases and J by 5 bases, leaving 13 bases between them. This CDR3 region has 14 residues. This clonotype was counted a few times. The sequencing here drew on PBMCs, taken 5 days after the yellow fever booster vaccination. The source of this sequence is a man younger than 45 who received the YFV17D yellow fever vaccine. This chain links TRBV11-2 with TRBJ2-3; tentatively, D is TRBD2 (5 bases). In nucleotides, the CDR3 is TGTGCCAGCAGCTCCGTCGGCCGGGAAGATACGCAGTATTTT. This translates into CASSSVGREDTQYF.